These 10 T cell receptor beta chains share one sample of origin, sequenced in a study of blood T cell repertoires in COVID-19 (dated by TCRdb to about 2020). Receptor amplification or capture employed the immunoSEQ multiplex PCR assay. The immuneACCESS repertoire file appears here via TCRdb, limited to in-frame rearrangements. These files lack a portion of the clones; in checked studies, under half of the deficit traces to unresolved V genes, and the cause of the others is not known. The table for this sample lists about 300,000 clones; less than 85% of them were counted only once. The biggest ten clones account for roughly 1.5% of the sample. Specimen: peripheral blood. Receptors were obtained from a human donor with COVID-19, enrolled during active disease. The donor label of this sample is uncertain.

The CDR3 DNA is TGTGCCAGTAGTTCTACCCGGACAGAATTTAACTATGGCTACACCTTC. It translates to CASSSTRTEFNYGYTF. The chain is built from TRBV19 and TRBJ1-2; weak D call: TRBD1 (6 bases). The CDR3 covers 16 residues. V was shortened by 5 bases and J by 1 base, with 17 bases between the two germline ends. Germline V gene lookup returns CDR1 LNHDA and CDR2 SQIVND (reference sequence).

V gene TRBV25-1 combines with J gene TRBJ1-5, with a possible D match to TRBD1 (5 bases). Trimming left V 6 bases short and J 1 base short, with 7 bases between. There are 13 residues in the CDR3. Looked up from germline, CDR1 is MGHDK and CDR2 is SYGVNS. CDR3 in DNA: TGTGCCAGCAGGGGGGGAAGCAATCAGCCCCAGCATTTT. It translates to CASRGGSNQPQHF.

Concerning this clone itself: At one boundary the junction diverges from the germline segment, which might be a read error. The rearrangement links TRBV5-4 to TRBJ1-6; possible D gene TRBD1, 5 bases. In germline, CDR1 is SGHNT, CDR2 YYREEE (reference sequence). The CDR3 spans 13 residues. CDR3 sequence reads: CASSLDSGGVKNF. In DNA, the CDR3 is TGTGCCAGCAGCTTGGACTCCGGGGGAGTAAAGAACTTT. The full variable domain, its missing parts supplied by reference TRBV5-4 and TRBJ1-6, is ETGVTQSPTHLIKTRGQQVTLRCSSQSGHNTVSWYQQALGQGPQFIFQYYREEENGRGNFPPRFSGLQFPNYSSELNVNALELDDSALYLCASSLDSGGVKNFGNGTRLTVT.

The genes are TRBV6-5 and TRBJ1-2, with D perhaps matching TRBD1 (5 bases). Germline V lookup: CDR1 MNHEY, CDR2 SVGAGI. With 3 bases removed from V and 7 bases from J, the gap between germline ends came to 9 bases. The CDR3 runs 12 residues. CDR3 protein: CASSYPGGGYTF. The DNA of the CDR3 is TGTGCCAGCAGTTATCCGGGGGGTGGCTACACCTTC.

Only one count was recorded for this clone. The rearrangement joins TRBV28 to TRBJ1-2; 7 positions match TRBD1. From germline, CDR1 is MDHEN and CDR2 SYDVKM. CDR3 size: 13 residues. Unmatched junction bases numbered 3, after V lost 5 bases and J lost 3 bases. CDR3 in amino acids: CASSGDSYYGYTF. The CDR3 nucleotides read TGTGCCAGCAGTGGGGACAGTTACTATGGCTACACCTTC.

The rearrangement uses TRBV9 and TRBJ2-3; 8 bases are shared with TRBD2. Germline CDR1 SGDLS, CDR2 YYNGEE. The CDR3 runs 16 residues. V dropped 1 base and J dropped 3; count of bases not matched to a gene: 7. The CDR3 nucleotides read TGTGCCAGCAGCGTACGCACCGGGAGGGAGACAGATACGCAGTATTTT. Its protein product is CASSVRTGRETDTQYF.

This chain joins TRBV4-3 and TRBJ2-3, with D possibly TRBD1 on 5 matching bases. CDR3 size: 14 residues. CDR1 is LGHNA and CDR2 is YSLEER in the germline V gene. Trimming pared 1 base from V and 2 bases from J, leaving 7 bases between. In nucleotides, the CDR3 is TGCGCCAGCAGCCAAGCGACAGACACAGATACGCAGTATTTT. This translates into CASSQATDTDTQYF.

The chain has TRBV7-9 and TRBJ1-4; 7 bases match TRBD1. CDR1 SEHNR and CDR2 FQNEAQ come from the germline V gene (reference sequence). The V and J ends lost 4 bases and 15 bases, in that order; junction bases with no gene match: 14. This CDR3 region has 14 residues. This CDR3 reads CASSSTGAIGEVFF. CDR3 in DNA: TGTGCCAGCAGCTCAACAGGGGCGATCGGAGAGGTGTTTTTT.

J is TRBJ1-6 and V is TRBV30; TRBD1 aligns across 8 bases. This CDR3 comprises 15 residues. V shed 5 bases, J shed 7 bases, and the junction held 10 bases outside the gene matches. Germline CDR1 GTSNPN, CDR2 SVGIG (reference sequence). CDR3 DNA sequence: TGTGCCTGGGAAGAAGGCGGACAGGGCAATTCACCCCTCCACTTT. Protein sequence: CAWEEGGQGNSPLHF.

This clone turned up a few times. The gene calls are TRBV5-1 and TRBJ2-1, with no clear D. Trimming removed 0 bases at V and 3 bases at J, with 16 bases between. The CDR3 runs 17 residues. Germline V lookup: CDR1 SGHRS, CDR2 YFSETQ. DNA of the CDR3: TGCGCCAGCAGCTTGGATGCCGCAGGCTTTGGCTACAATGAGCAGTTCTTC. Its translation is CASSLDAAGFGYNEQFF.